This TCR beta chain was sequenced in a study of T cell changes during pregnancy in multiple sclerosis. The germline V gene encodes CDR1 SGHNT and CDR2 YYREEE (reference sequence). Unmatched junction bases numbered 6, after V lost 4 bases and J lost 4 bases. The CDR3 runs to 16 residues. Libraries were prepared by immunoSEQ multiplex PCR; TCRdb keeps only in-frame clonotypes and omits some of them. Of about 44,000 clones listed, about 93% are singletons. The sequencing used CD4+ T cells from peripheral blood mononuclear cells, collected before pregnancy. The sequence was obtained from a female donor with multiple sclerosis, enrolled in a pregnancy study. The chain recombines TRBV5-4 with TRBJ2-4; 12 bases fit TRBD2. CDR3 region: CASSLPSGGAKNIQYF. The CDR3, as DNA: TGTGCCAGCAGCCTACCTAGCGGGGGGGCGAAAAACATTCAGTACTTC.